This TCR beta chain was captured by sequencing in a study of T cells after yellow fever vaccination. Worth noting for this clonotype: What it recognizes is unknown.

TCRdb processed the 5' RACE reads anew with MiXCR; each CDR3 protein has one entry. Among about 550,000 distinct CDR3 sequences listed, roughly 21% were seen once. Study outcomes and limitations: Abundant contaminating clonotypes from the bulk population could appear in FACS-sorted repertoires. Clonotype sharing between CD4 and CD8 compartments was small. Subsequent to the booster, the majority of primary-vaccination clones reappeared (96% CD4, 85% to 90% CD8).

This CDR3 is built from 16 residues. Germline V gene sequence: CDR1 LGHNA, CDR2 YSLEER. The V end lost 1 base, the J end lost 6 bases, and 17 bases lay between the germline ends. Sequenced here: PBMCs, sampled 15 days after the yellow fever booster vaccination. The receptor comes from a man younger than 40 who received the YFV17D yellow fever vaccine. V and J are TRBV4-3 and TRBJ2-3; D possibly matches TRBD1 or TRBD2 (5 bases each). DNA for the CDR3: TGCGCCAGCAGCCAAGGTCCGGGACCCACGGAGGATACGCAGTATTTT. This gives the protein CASSQGPGPTEDTQYF.